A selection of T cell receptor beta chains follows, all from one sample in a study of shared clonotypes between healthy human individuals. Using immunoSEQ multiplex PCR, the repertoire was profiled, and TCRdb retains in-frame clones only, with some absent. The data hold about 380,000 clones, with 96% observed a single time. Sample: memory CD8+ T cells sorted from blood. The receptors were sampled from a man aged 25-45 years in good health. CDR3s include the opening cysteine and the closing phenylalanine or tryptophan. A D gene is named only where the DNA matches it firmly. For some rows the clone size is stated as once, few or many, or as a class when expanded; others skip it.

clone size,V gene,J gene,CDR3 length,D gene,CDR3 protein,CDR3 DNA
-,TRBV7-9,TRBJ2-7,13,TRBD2,CASSLGLADEQYF,TGTGCCAGCAGCTTAGGGCTAGCGGACGAGCAGTACTTC
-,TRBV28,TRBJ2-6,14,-,CASSSGGGANVLTF,TGTGCCAGCAGTTCAGGTGGTGGGGCCAACGTCCTGACTTTC
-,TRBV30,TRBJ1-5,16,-,CAWSDGQTGFLQPQHF,TGTGCCTGGAGTGACGGCCAAACAGGGTTCCTTCAGCCCCAGCATTTT
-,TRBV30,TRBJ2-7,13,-,CAWSLILGNEQYF,TGTGCCTGGAGTCTCATCCTGGGGAACGAGCAGTACTTC
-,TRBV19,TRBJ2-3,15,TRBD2,CASSIGGRGTDTQYF,TGTGCCAGTAGTATTGGCGGGAGGGGCACAGATACGCAGTATTTT
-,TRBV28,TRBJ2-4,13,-,CASTPIQGGIQYF,TGTGCCAGCACCCCAATCCAAGGGGGGATTCAGTACTTC
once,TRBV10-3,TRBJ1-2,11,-,CAISVVGGYTF,TGTGCCATCAGTGTTGTTGGGGGCTACACCTTC
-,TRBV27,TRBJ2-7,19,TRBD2,CASSPWTSGSNRGHYEQYF,TGTGCCAGCAGTCCATGGACTAGCGGGAGTAACAGGGGACACTACGAGCAGTACTTC
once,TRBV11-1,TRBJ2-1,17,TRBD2,CASSLSGAGNSYNEQFF,TGTGCCAGCAGCCTAAGCGGGGCTGGTAACTCCTACAATGAGCAGTTCTTC
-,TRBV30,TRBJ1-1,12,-,CAWGQLNTEAFF,TGTGCCTGGGGCCAGCTAAACACTGAAGCTTTCTTT
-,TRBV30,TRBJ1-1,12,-,CAWSVRVERAFF,TGTGCCTGGAGTGTACGGGTTGAGAGAGCTTTCTTT
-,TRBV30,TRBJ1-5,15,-,CAWTATGTSNQPQHF,TGTGCCTGGACCGCTACAGGGACCAGCAATCAGCCCCAGCATTTT